This T cell receptor beta chain was sequenced during a study of T cell changes during pregnancy in multiple sclerosis. TCRdb's copy holds only in-frame clones and misses some; the assay was immunoSEQ multiplex PCR. The data show some 35,000 clones, about nine tenths seen once. This clone was recorded once. This CDR3 has 15 residues. The junction had 3 bases not matched to a gene; V was cut back by 0 bases and J by 4 bases. The germline gives CDR1 SGHTS, CDR2 YDEGEE. V usage is TRBV5-8 and J usage is TRBJ1-3; TRBD1 aligns across 8 bases. The sequence was obtained from a female donor in good health, enrolled as a control in a pregnancy study. Specimen: CD4+ T cells from peripheral blood mononuclear cells, collected after pregnancy. The CDR3 is CASSLDDRGGNTIYF. The CDR3 DNA is TGTGCCAGCAGCTTGGATGACAGGGGAGGAAACACCATATATTTT.